Below are 24 T cell receptor beta chains sequenced from a single sample in a study of cytomegalovirus exposure and HLA in healthy donors (TCRdb year 2017). Receptor libraries were prepared by the immunoSEQ multiplex PCR assay. For the multiplex PCR, a mixture combining 60 forward primers for TCR Vbeta segments and 13 reverse primers for TCR Jbeta segments was used. Imported from immuneACCESS, the table was reduced by TCRdb to in-frame sequences with V and J called. These copies leave out some clones; in studies compared against another copy, an unresolved V gene accounts for under half, and the cause of the remainder is not known. The sample records about 130,000 clones, roughly 83% of which are singletons. 1.5% to 2% of the sample lies in the top ten. The specimen sequenced was PBMCs. The receptors here all came from a man aged 18 to 29 in good health and CMV-seronegative.

This clone came up once. The chain couples TRBV14 to TRBJ2-1, with a possible D match to TRBD2 (6 bases). The CDR3 runs 17 residues. CDR1 is SGHDN, CDR2 FVKESK, per germline. The ends were cut back, 1 base at V and 0 bases at J, with 13 bases in the middle. The CDR3 is CASSQVIRGISYNEQFF. The DNA of the CDR3 is TGTGCCAGCAGCCAAGTAATTCGGGGGATCTCCTACAATGAGCAGTTCTTC.

The chain is built from TRBV5-1 and TRBJ1-6; D is unresolved. This CDR3 has 14 residues. The germline V gene has CDR1 SGHRS and CDR2 YFSETQ. V lost 0 bases and J 5 bases, leaving 6 bases between the germline ends. This CDR3 reads CASSLGDNNSPLHF. CDR3 nucleotide sequence: TGCGCCAGCAGCTTGGGAGACAATAATTCACCCCTCCACTTT.

The chain uses TRBV30 and TRBJ1-5, with D hard to call. Per the germline V gene, CDR1 is GTSNPN and CDR2 is SVGIG (reference sequence). This CDR3 has 14 amino acids. V shed 2 bases and J shed 4 bases, with 12 bases lying between them. In DNA form, the CDR3 reads TGTGCCTGGAGTTGGGGAGGTACGAATCAGCCCCAGCATTTT. This translates into CAWSWGGTNQPQHF.

V and J are TRBV7-3 and TRBJ2-3, with D uncertain. This CDR3 contains 14 residues. Germline V CDR1 and CDR2: SGHTA, FQGTGA. The V and J ends lost 8 bases and 3 bases respectively, with 15 bases between them. CDR3 coding DNA: TGTGCCAGCTCGCGGAGCGTCGGTACAGATACGCAGTATTTT. Translating it yields CASSRSVGTDTQYF.

CDR3 amino acids: CASSQDPSVPSGNTIYF. In DNA, the CDR3 is TGCGCCAGCAGCCAAGATCCTTCAGTCCCCTCTGGAAACACCATATATTTT. The gene calls are TRBV4-1 and TRBJ1-3; D is uncertain. This CDR3 spans 17 amino acids. The V gene lost 0 bases and the J gene lost 0 bases, with 12 bases spanning the gap. The germline CDR1 and CDR2 sequences are MGHRA and YSYEKL.

V and J are TRBV5-1 and TRBJ2-1, with TRBD1 matching 7 bases. CDR3 length equals 13 residues. With 4 bases clipped from V and 8 bases from J, the junction kept 6 bases outside the gene matches. Germline lookup yields CDR1 SGHRS and CDR2 YFSETQ. CDR3 coding DNA: TGCGCCAGCAGCCCAGACAGGGCTGATGAGCAGTTCTTC. It specifies CASSPDRADEQFF.

The chain uses TRBV4-1 and TRBJ2-7; 11 bases map to TRBD2. The CDR3 has 16 amino acids. The ends lost 2 bases at V and 3 bases at J; junction bases unmatched: 6. The germline V gene has CDR1 MGHRA and CDR2 YSYEKL. Here the CDR3 reads CASSQRTSGWDYEQYF. CDR3 coding DNA: TGCGCCAGCAGCCAACGGACTAGCGGGTGGGACTACGAGCAGTACTTC.

This chain links TRBV29-1 with TRBJ1-1, with TRBD1 matching 8 bases. V lost 5 bases, J lost 1 base, and 6 bases stayed unmatched. The length of the CDR3 is 14 residues. Germline CDR1 SQVTM, CDR2 ANQGSEA. CDR3 protein: CSVNRGTPNTEAFF. For the CDR3, the DNA is TGCAGCGTTAACAGGGGGACGCCGAACACTGAAGCTTTCTTT.

V and J are TRBV2 and TRBJ2-2, with TRBD2 identical over 9 bases. The V gene's germline CDR1 is SNHLY and CDR2 FYNNEI. This CDR3 contains 16 residues. V shed 2 bases and J 4 bases; nucleotides not matched to a gene: 5. Here the CDR3 DNA reads TGTGCCAGCAGTGAATCCTTTAGCGGGGGCACCGGGGAGCTGTTTTTT. The encoded protein is CASSESFSGGTGELFF. Using reference TRBV2 and TRBJ2-2 for the parts outside the CDR3, the full variable domain is EPEVTQTPSHQVTQMGQEVILRCVPISNHLYFYWYRQILGQKVEFLVSFYNNEISEKSEIFDDQFSVERPDGSNFTLKIRSTKLEDSAMYFCASSESFSGGTGELFFGEGSRLTVL.

This clone is a singleton in its sample. The V call is TRBV19, the J call TRBJ2-3; possibly TRBD2 for D (5 bases). The germline V gene has CDR1 LNHDA and CDR2 SQIVND (reference sequence). The CDR3 runs 15 residues. V was trimmed by 4 bases and J by 2 bases, leaving 13 bases between them. CDR3 region: CASSTGLTATDTQYF. The CDR3 DNA sequence: TGTGCCAGTAGTACCGGACTCACCGCCACAGATACGCAGTATTTT.

The chain recombines TRBV7-2 with TRBJ2-5, with D perhaps TRBD1 (6 bases). In germline, CDR1 is SGHTA, CDR2 FQGNSA. The CDR3 totals 15 residues. Trimming left V 1 base short and J 1 base short, with 10 bases between. CDR3 in amino acids: CASSLVRTVQETQYF. CDR3 DNA sequence: TGTGCCAGCAGCTTAGTCCGGACAGTCCAAGAGACCCAGTACTTC.

The chain is built from TRBV7-2 and TRBJ2-5; 11 bases are shared with TRBD2. V was clipped by 2 bases and J by 1 base; unmatched bases: 9. This CDR3 is 18 amino acids long. The V gene's germline CDR1 is SGHTA and CDR2 FQGNSA. CDR3 residues: CASSLWPSGRLGQETQYF. The CDR3 bases are TGTGCCAGCAGCTTATGGCCTAGCGGGAGGCTGGGCCAAGAGACCCAGTACTTC.

The chain joins TRBV6-4 to TRBJ2-2; D may be TRBD2 (5 bases). Germline CDR1 is MRHNA and CDR2 is SNTAGT. This CDR3 region has 14 residues. Trimming left V 0 bases short and J 5 bases short, with 7 bases between. DNA for the CDR3: TGTGCCAGCAGTGACTCCCCGGGGACCGGGGAGCTGTTTTTT. Protein sequence: CASSDSPGTGELFF.

The rearrangement uses TRBV5-1 and TRBJ2-1; 8 nucleotides line up with TRBD2. The CDR3 length is 17 residues. Trimming took 2 bases from V and 4 from J; bases not matched to a gene: 11. Germline-derived CDR1 and CDR2 are SGHRS and YFSETQ. The CDR3 loop is CASSLRPGLGGYNEQFF. DNA for the CDR3: TGCGCCAGCAGCTTAAGACCGGGACTAGGGGGGTACAATGAGCAGTTCTTC.

V gene TRBV7-2 combines with J gene TRBJ1-2; D gene unclear. V gave up 0 bases and J gave up 4 bases, with 9 bases separating them. The CDR3 is 14 amino acids. Germline CDR1 reads SGHTA; CDR2 reads FQGNSA. Here the CDR3 reads CASSLADLGYGYTF. For the CDR3, the DNA is TGTGCCAGCAGCTTAGCAGATCTAGGCTATGGCTACACCTTC.

CDR3 sequence: CAASRDWLSEQYV. Here the CDR3 DNA reads TGTGCCGCTTCCCGGGACTGGCTTAGTGAGCAGTACGTC. V is TRBV6-5 and J is TRBJ2-7; TRBD2 is a possible D gene (6 bases). Germline V gene lookup returns CDR1 MNHEY and CDR2 SVGAGI. V lost 11 bases, J lost 7 bases, and 21 bases lay in between. The CDR3 loop spans 13 amino acids.

V and J are TRBV18 and TRBJ2-1; 7 bases are shared with TRBD1. Losses at the gene ends were 0 bases for V and 7 bases for J; bases not matched to a gene: 12. The CDR3 has 17 amino acids. Germline values: CDR1 KGHSH, CDR2 LQKENI. The CDR3 reads CASSPPARQGPSNEQFF. The CDR3 region has the DNA TGTGCCAGCTCACCACCGGCGAGACAGGGCCCTTCGAATGAGCAGTTCTTC.

The chain has TRBV7-3 and TRBJ2-1; D might be TRBD2 (5 bases). This CDR3 comprises 15 residues. V shed 3 bases and J shed 5 bases, with 14 bases lying between them. The germline V gene has CDR1 SGHTA and CDR2 FQGTGA. The CDR3 loop reads CASSLIRTGNNEQFF. In nucleotides, the CDR3 is TGTGCCAGCAGCTTGATACGGACGGGAAACAATGAGCAGTTCTTC.

There are a few counts of this clone. A read error may produce the germline difference seen at one junction end. V and J are TRBV4-1 and TRBJ1-3, with D possibly matching TRBD1 (6 bases). Germline assignment: CDR1 MGHRA and CDR2 YSYEKL. The CDR3 runs 15 residues. CDR3 bases: TGTGCCAGCAGCCAAGATTCAGGGGATGGAAACACCATATATTTT. Its protein is CASSQDSGDGNTIYF.

As concerns this clone: Other DNA sequences in the sample encode the same CDR3. J is TRBJ2-7 and V is TRBV15; 12 nucleotides match TRBD2. The CDR3 sequence is 16 residues long. Germline loops: CDR1 LNHNV, CDR2 YYDKDF (reference sequence). J was trimmed by 3 bases and V by 0 bases; bases with no gene match: 3. This CDR3 reads CATSREPGLAGYEQYF. In DNA form, the CDR3 reads TGTGCCACCAGCAGAGAACCGGGACTAGCGGGCTACGAGCAGTACTTC.

This sequence joins TRBV19 and TRBJ2-1; 7 bases are a match to TRBD2. Germline-derived CDR1 and CDR2 are LNHDA and SQIVND (reference sequence). The CDR3 has 14 amino acids. V shed 4 bases and J 4 bases; nucleotides not matched to a gene: 4. In DNA form, the CDR3 reads TGTGCCAGTAGTACCCGGGAGGTATACAATGAGCAGTTCTTC. It encodes CASSTREVYNEQFF.

The table lists this clone with a few counts. The chain recombines TRBV6-1 with TRBJ1-1, with D maybe TRBD1 (6 bases). Germline-derived CDR1 and CDR2 are MNHNS and SASEGT. With 3 bases removed from V and 2 bases from J, the gap between germline ends came to 10 bases. This CDR3 is built from 14 residues. CDR3 protein: CASSEGRGNTEAFF. CDR3 coding DNA: TGTGCCAGCAGTGAGGGCAGGGGAAACACTGAAGCTTTCTTT.

The genes are TRBV7-2 and TRBJ2-7; 10 bases agree with TRBD2. The ends lost 1 base at V and 9 bases at J; junction bases unmatched: 9. There are 15 residues in the CDR3. Germline V gene lookup returns CDR1 SGHTA and CDR2 FQGNSA. CDR3 sequence reads: CASSLEGTSVRVQYF. Here the CDR3 DNA reads TGTGCCAGCAGCTTAGAGGGGACTAGCGTACGCGTGCAGTACTTC.

This sequence joins TRBV9 and TRBJ1-2, with D possibly being TRBD1 (5 bases). The germline gives CDR1 SGDLS, CDR2 YYNGEE. Deletions cut 0 bases from V and 8 bases from J, with 20 bases between. The CDR3 sequence is 16 residues long. CDR3 DNA sequence: TGTGCCAGCAGCGTAGTGGGTTCCGGAGGGACTCAGGGCTACACCTTC. Translation gives CASSVVGSGGTQGYTF.